This paragraph covers one T cell receptor (beta chain) sequence. Antigen: not known. The repertoire was sequenced with immunoSEQ multiplex PCR; TCRdb's copy has only in-frame clones and lacks some. The profile shows approximately 170,000 clones, about nine tenths of them singletons. The sample belongs to a study of radiation and T cells in renal cell carcinoma. Notes on the study in general: In blood, top tumor clones expanded by 2 weeks, shrinking by 4. Baseline intratumoral clonotype presence is unknown without pretreatment biopsies.

CDR1 SEHNR and CDR2 FQNEAQ come from the germline V gene (reference sequence). V gave up 1 base and J gave up 4 bases; unmatched junction bases: 6. This CDR3 region has 16 residues. The time point: blood 4 weeks post-SBRT, at nephrectomy. Treatment noted: 15 Gy SBRT to primary tumor, nephrectomy 4 weeks later. Nephrectomy followed 15 Gy stereotactic body radiation by 4 weeks. Radiation-treated patients gave blood at baseline, week 2 and week 4. Specimen: blood, collected from a patient whose treatment included radiotherapy and nephrectomy. V usage is TRBV7-9 and J usage is TRBJ1-4, with TRBD1 identical over 7 bases. The source of this sequence is a woman aged 45-59 years with renal cell carcinoma. The CDR3 DNA sequence: TGTGCCAGCAGCTTAGGAGCGGGGACAGATAATGAAAAACTGTTTTTT. The encoded protein is CASSLGAGTDNEKLFF.